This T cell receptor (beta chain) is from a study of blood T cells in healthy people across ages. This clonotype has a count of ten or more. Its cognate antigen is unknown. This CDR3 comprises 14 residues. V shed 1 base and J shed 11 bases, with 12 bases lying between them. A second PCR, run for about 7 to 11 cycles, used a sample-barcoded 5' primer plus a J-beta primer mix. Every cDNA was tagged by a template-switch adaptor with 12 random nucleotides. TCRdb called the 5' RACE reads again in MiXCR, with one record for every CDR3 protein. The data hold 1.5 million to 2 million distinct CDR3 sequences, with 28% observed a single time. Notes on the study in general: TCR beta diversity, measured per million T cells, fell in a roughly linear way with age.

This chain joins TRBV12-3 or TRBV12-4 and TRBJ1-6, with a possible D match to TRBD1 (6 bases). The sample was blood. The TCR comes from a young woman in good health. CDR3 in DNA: TGTGCCAGCAGTTTAGTTCAGGGGTCGGCACCCCTCCACTTT. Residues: CASSLVQGSAPLHF.